The text below deals with one T cell receptor beta chain. As yet, its antigen is unknown. TCRdb itself ran the reads through MiXCR, one entry per CDR3 protein. This sample has about 150,000 distinct CDR3 sequences, with around a quarter found just once. V shed 4 bases and J shed 6 bases, with 19 bases lying between them. Germline-derived CDR1 and CDR2 are SQVTM and ANQGSEA. The CDR3 length is 15 residues. This record comes from a study of T cell repertoires in cytomegalovirus infection. Study background: A matching HLA type, together with CMV infection, was signaled by public TCR beta signatures.

Findings of the study overall: CMV-specific TCR beta clonotypes restricted by HLA-C were the ones dominating the ex vivo response.

The receptor was derived from a human donor in good health (CMV status not recorded). Some clones in this sample may be carry-over from other donors' samples. V gene TRBV29-1 combines with J gene TRBJ2-1; TRBD1 or TRBD2 may be the D gene (5 bases each). Sequenced input: PBMCs. CDR3 amino acids: CSVAPPPGRVNEQFF. CDR3 bases: TGCAGCGTTGCCCCCCCCCCAGGGCGGGTCAATGAGCAGTTCTTC.